Shown below are 26 T cell receptor beta chains from a single sample sequenced in a study of regulatory T cells in long-lasting Graves disease (dated by TCRdb to 2020 to 2023). What the time point label conveys for this sample: newly diagnosed GD, antithyroid drugs for less than 3 months. RNA was extracted from PBMCs in TRIzol for both TCR sequencing and RNA sequencing. Library construction relied on multiplex PCR. For sequencing, an Illumina HiSeq 4000 was employed. CDR3 regions were amplified by Arm-PCR with iRepertoire HTBI primers to construct TCR beta libraries. TCRdb itself trimmed the public reads at Q25 with fastp, ran MiXCR and retained productive beta chains. Rows are unified per CDR3 protein, each entry keeping the most common DNA and genes. Here the sample has some 500,000 distinct CDR3 sequences; about 14% occur a single time. The top ten clones comprise roughly a tenth of the sample. The sample was also reused in another study, on T cells in Graves' hyperthyroidism and ophthalmopathy.

The sample was peripheral blood mononuclear cells (PBMCs), taken at new diagnosis, from a patient treated with antithyroid drugs. The receptor source for this set is a man aged 30 to 39 with Graves disease. Donor details come from another sample of the same person, matched by shared clones.

This clonotype has a count of ten or more. V and J are TRBV11-2 and TRBJ2-3; D call uncertain. The CDR3 totals 14 residues. Per the germline V gene, CDR1 is SGHAT and CDR2 is FQNNGV. V was trimmed by 0 bases and J by 2 bases, leaving 6 bases between them. Here the CDR3 reads CASSLDPTTDTQYF. The CDR3 DNA reads TGTGCCAGCAGCTTAGATCCTACCACAGATACGCAGTATTTT.

This clonotype was seen at least ten times. The chain couples TRBV27 to TRBJ1-1, with 9 nucleotides matching TRBD1. This CDR3 contains 15 residues. Germline V lookup: CDR1 MNHEY, CDR2 SMNVEV (reference sequence). V dropped 8 bases and J dropped 3; count of bases not matched to a gene: 10. CDR3 loop: CASATQGAGYTEAFF. CDR3 DNA: TGTGCCAGCGCAACACAGGGGGCGGGTTACACTGAAGCTTTCTTT.

The chain links TRBV12-3 or TRBV12-4 to TRBJ1-3; a possible D gene is TRBD1 (6 bases). Between the trimmed V and J ends, which lost 6 bases and 5 bases, there was a span of 14 bases. This CDR3 spans 14 amino acids. CDR3 protein: CASRQPGQRNTIYF. The CDR3 nucleotides read TGTGCCAGCAGACAGCCGGGACAACGAAACACCATATATTTT.

This clonotype was recorded at least ten times. The rearrangement joins TRBV27 to TRBJ2-1; unclear D gene. The CDR3 totals 13 residues. Between the trimmed V and J ends, which lost 4 bases and 8 bases, there was a span of 12 bases. Germline V gene sequence: CDR1 MNHEY, CDR2 SMNVEV (reference sequence). The CDR3 loop is CASSYQLSHEQFF. The CDR3 DNA is TGTGCCAGCAGTTACCAGTTAAGTCATGAGCAGTTCTTC.

V and J are TRBV7-9 and TRBJ2-4; D perhaps matches TRBD1 (6 bases). The CDR3 has 14 residues. Trimming pared 0 bases from V and 8 bases from J, leaving 11 bases between. CDR1 is SEHNR and CDR2 is FQNEAQ in the germline V gene (reference sequence). The CDR3 loop reads CASSLAAQGDIQYF. CDR3 nucleotide sequence: TGTGCCAGCAGCTTAGCCGCACAGGGCGACATTCAGTACTTC.

The table lists this clonotype with a few counts. The rearrangement uses TRBV6-1 and TRBJ2-2; TRBD2 aligns across 7 bases. The V gene end was trimmed by 10 bases and the J gene end by 0 bases; junction bases not matched to a gene: 5. The CDR3 spans 14 residues. Germline V lookup: CDR1 MNHNS, CDR2 SASEGT. The DNA for the CDR3 is TGTGCCACCGGTAGCGGGTCGAACACCGGGGAGCTGTTTTTT. As protein: CATGSGSNTGELFF.

This clonotype appeared many times. J is TRBJ1-1 and V is TRBV6-4; TRBD1 matches at 7 bases. Germline CDR1 MRHNA, CDR2 SNTAGT. The V segment lost 6 bases and the J segment 1 base; nucleotides outside the gene matches: 11. The CDR3 sequence is 16 residues long. CDR3 protein: CASRPRDRATNTEAFF. The CDR3 nucleotides read TGTGCCAGCAGGCCCCGAGACAGGGCAACGAACACTGAAGCTTTCTTT.

This clonotype was picked up many times. The chain links TRBV29-1 to TRBJ1-1; D unclear. Germline V gene lookup returns CDR1 SQVTM and CDR2 ANQGSEA. V lost 6 bases, J lost 2 bases, and 13 bases lay in between. This CDR3 is 13 amino acids long. The CDR3 region has the DNA TGCAGCGTCGATAGGACTTTAAACACTGAAGCTTTCTTT. It codes for CSVDRTLNTEAFF.

This clonotype was counted many times. CDR3 in amino acids: CSLTEGGNEQFF. CDR3 bases: TGCAGCCTGACTGAAGGGGGCAATGAGCAGTTCTTC. The V gene is TRBV29-1, the J gene TRBJ2-1; possibly TRBD1 for D (6 bases). There are 12 residues in the CDR3. From germline, CDR1 is SQVTM and CDR2 ANQGSEA. The V and J ends lost 8 bases and 6 bases respectively, with 14 bases between them.

This clonotype has only a few counts. The chain combines TRBV10-1 with TRBJ2-3; the D is unclear. V lost 3 bases and J 2 bases, leaving 9 bases between the germline ends. The germline gives CDR1 WNHNN, CDR2 SYGVQD (reference sequence). This CDR3 is 14 amino acids long. The CDR3 DNA reads as TGCGCCAGCAGTGACACACTTATCACAGATACGCAGTATTTT. Residues: CASSDTLITDTQYF.

To note about this clonotype: Given a much more abundant clone one base away, this may be a read error. This likely comes from a read error, as the CDR3 has no conserved phenylalanine or tryptophan at its end. The chain joins TRBV6-1 to TRBJ2-3, with 7 bases aligning to TRBD2. Germline V gene data show CDR1 as MNHNS and CDR2 as SASEGT. The CDR3 length is 16 residues. Trimming took 8 bases from V and 4 from J; bases not matched to a gene: 15. This chain's CDR3 is CASRAYGGGQADTQYV. The CDR3 nucleotides are TGTGCCAGCCGGGCTTACGGGGGAGGGCAGGCAGATACGCAGTATGTT.

This clonotype has ten or more counts. The chain employs TRBV5-1 and TRBJ2-7; D may be TRBD2 (7 bases). The CDR3 has 17 amino acids. V gave up 4 bases and J gave up 1 base, with 21 bases separating them. Germline CDR1 reads SGHRS; CDR2 reads YFSETQ. The CDR3 loop is CASSKDVGGAPSYEQYF. The CDR3 nucleotides read TGCGCCAGCAGCAAAGACGTGGGGGGGGCGCCGTCCTACGAGCAGTACTTC. The full variable domain, with the rest looked up from reference TRBV5-1 and TRBJ2-7, is KAGVTQTPRYLIKTRGQQVTLSCSPISGHRSVSWYQQTPGQGLQFLFEYFSETQRNKGNFPGRFSGRQFSNSRSEMNVSTLELGDSALYLCASSKDVGGAPSYEQYFGPGTRLTVT.

There are many counts of this clonotype. The chain employs TRBV7-9 and TRBJ2-3, with D perhaps TRBD1 (6 bases). The germline V gene has CDR1 SEHNR and CDR2 FQNEAQ (reference sequence). The CDR3 covers 12 residues. V was trimmed by 3 bases and J by 10 bases, leaving 11 bases between them. The CDR3, as DNA: TGTGCCAGCAGCTTCTTGACAGGATCGCAGTATTTT. It translates to CASSFLTGSQYF.

This clonotype has ten or more counts. The gene calls are TRBV6-2 or TRBV6-3 and TRBJ2-1; D might be TRBD1 or TRBD2, each matching 5 bases. The CDR3 is 14 residues long. The ends were cut back, 4 bases at V and 7 bases at J, with 14 bases in the middle. Per the germline V gene, CDR1 is MNHEY and CDR2 is SVGEGT. CDR3 sequence reads: CASSWGSGGNEQFF. The DNA for the CDR3 is TGTGCCAGCAGTTGGGGGAGTGGCGGGAATGAGCAGTTCTTC.

This clonotype was counted ten times or more. One junction end disagrees with the germline gene, perhaps due to a read error. The chain uses TRBV12-3 or TRBV12-4 and TRBJ2-1; D may be TRBD1 (6 bases). The CDR3 extends over 12 amino acids. In DNA, the CDR3 is TGTGCCAGCAGGTTAGGGGGAAATGAGCAGTTCTTC. This translates into CASRLGGNEQFF.

Ten or more counts support this clonotype. This rearrangement joins TRBV19 to TRBJ2-2, with TRBD2 as a possible D gene (5 bases). V was pared by 7 bases and J by 7 bases, with 16 bases between. The V gene's germline CDR1 is LNHDA and CDR2 SQIVND (reference sequence). The CDR3 spans 14 residues. The CDR3 region has the DNA TGTGCCAGTAACAAAGAGAGGGTGGGCGGGGAGCTGTTTTTT. As protein: CASNKERVGGELFF.

This clonotype was picked up a small number of times. V gene TRBV7-9 combines with J gene TRBJ1-3; D remains ambiguous. This CDR3 region has 15 residues. The germline V gene encodes CDR1 SEHNR and CDR2 FQNEAQ (reference sequence). The V and J ends lost 1 base and 0 bases respectively, with 7 bases between them. The CDR3 coding sequence is TGTGCCAGCAGCTTAGACGGCCACTCTGGAAACACCATATATTTT. It is translated as CASSLDGHSGNTIYF. Filled out from reference TRBV7-9 and TRBJ1-3, the complete variable domain reads DTGVSQNPRHKITKRGQNVTFRCDPISEHNRLYWYRQTLGQGPEFLTYFQNEAQLEKSRLLSDRFSAERPKGSFSTLEIQRTEQGDSAMYLCASSLDGHSGNTIYFGEGSWLTVV.

V is TRBV7-3 and J is TRBJ2-3; 8 positions agree with TRBD2. Germline V CDR1 and CDR2: SGHTA, FQGTGA. This CDR3 contains 16 residues. V dropped 5 bases and J dropped 1; count of bases not matched to a gene: 8. CDR3 residues: CASSKQREFGTDTQYF. CDR3 coding DNA: TGTGCCAGCAGCAAGCAGCGGGAGTTTGGCACAGATACGCAGTATTTT.

At least ten counts were recorded for this clonotype. The J gene is TRBJ2-7, the V gene TRBV9; D gene uncertain. The CDR3 spans 15 residues. Germline V CDR1 and CDR2: SGDLS, YYNGEE. V was trimmed by 0 bases and J by 5 bases, leaving 15 bases between them. In DNA, the CDR3 is TGTGCCAGCAGCGTAGGGACCTCGCCCATGGACGAGCAGTACTTC. Its protein is CASSVGTSPMDEQYF.

This clonotype was seen repeatedly, ten times or more. The V call is TRBV10-3, the J call TRBJ1-1; the match to TRBD1 covers 8 bases. Germline CDR1 and CDR2: ENHRY and SYGVKD. The CDR3 loop spans 17 amino acids. The junction had 13 bases not matched to a gene; V was cut back by 6 bases and J by 1 base. The CDR3 loop reads CAIRDRVPPNGNTEAFF. The CDR3 DNA reads TGTGCCATCAGGGACAGGGTCCCCCCGAATGGGAACACTGAAGCTTTCTTT.

This clonotype has ten or more counts. The chain carries TRBV20-1 and TRBJ2-7; maybe TRBD2 (6 bases). CDR3 length equals 15 residues. The V gene's germline CDR1 is DFQATT and CDR2 SNEGSKA (reference sequence). V was shortened by 2 bases and J by 0 bases, with 14 bases between the two germline ends. The CDR3 loop is CSARSGETSSYEQYF. The CDR3 nucleotides read TGCAGTGCTAGATCGGGGGAGACCTCCTCCTACGAGCAGTACTTC.

This clonotype has a handful of counts. The V gene is TRBV6-1, the J gene TRBJ1-5; 7 positions agree with TRBD1. Germline-derived CDR1 and CDR2 are MNHNS and SASEGT. The CDR3 loop spans 13 amino acids. J gave up 3 bases and V 7 bases, and 3 bases lay outside the gene matches. The CDR3 here is CASKGTVNQPQHF. In nucleotides, the CDR3 is TGTGCCAGCAAAGGGACAGTCAATCAGCCCCAGCATTTT.

Remarks on this clonotype: A read error may produce the germline difference seen at one junction end. The chain is built from TRBV25-1 and TRBJ2-7; perhaps TRBD2 as D (6 bases). CDR3 size: 12 residues. Germline lookup yields CDR1 MGHDK and CDR2 SYGVNS. This chain's CDR3 is CTSSGGGGEQYF. The CDR3, as DNA: TGTACCAGCTCCGGTGGGGGAGGCGAGCAGTACTTC.

The rearrangement joins TRBV29-1 to TRBJ1-2; D is perhaps TRBD1 (6 bases). There are 16 residues in the CDR3. CDR1 is SQVTM and CDR2 is ANQGSEA in the germline V gene. Trimming took 0 bases from V and 10 from J, leaving 24 bases between them. CDR3 residues: CSVEENQGPNSFPYTF. Here the CDR3 DNA reads TGCAGCGTTGAAGAGAATCAGGGGCCGAATTCCTTCCCCTACACCTTC.

This clonotype turned up a few times. The chain carries TRBV10-1 and TRBJ2-7; a possible D gene is TRBD1 (6 bases). Between the trimmed V and J ends, which lost 0 bases and 0 bases, there was a span of 15 bases. Per germline, CDR1 WNHNN and CDR2 SYGVQD (reference sequence). The CDR3 length is 17 residues. The CDR3 is CASSESGAGEPSYEQYF. CDR3 sequence (DNA): TGCGCCAGCAGTGAGTCGGGGGCTGGGGAACCCTCCTACGAGCAGTACTTC.

This clonotype was counted at least ten times. This chain connects TRBV12-3 or TRBV12-4 to TRBJ1-5; D remains ambiguous. V lost 4 bases, J lost 5 bases, and 9 bases lay in between. This CDR3 comprises 13 residues. The CDR3 loop reads CASSYGSYQPQHF. The CDR3 region has the DNA TGTGCCAGCAGTTACGGCAGTTATCAGCCCCAGCATTTT.